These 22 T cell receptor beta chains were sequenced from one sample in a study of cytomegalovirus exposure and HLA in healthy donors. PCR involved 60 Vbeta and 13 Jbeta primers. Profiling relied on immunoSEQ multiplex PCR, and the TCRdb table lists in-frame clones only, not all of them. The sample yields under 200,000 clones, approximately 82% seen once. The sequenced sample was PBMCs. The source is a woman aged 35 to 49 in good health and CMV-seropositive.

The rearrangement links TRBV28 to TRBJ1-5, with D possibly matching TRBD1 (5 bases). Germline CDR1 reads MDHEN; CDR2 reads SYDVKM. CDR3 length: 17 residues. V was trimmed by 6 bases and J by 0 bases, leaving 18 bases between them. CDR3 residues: CASSRAPADYSNQPQHF. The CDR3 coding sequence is TGTGCCAGCAGCAGGGCACCCGCTGATTATAGCAATCAGCCCCAGCATTTT.

CDR3 sequence: CASSSLDPPSASQGQETQYF. The CDR3 coding sequence is TGTGCCAGCTCAAGCCTAGACCCCCCTAGCGCATCCCAGGGCCAAGAGACCCAGTACTTC. The V and J genes are TRBV18 and TRBJ2-5; D perhaps matches TRBD2 (6 bases). V was pared by 5 bases and J by 1 base, with 29 bases between. The germline CDR1 and CDR2 sequences are KGHSH and LQKENI. This CDR3 region has 20 residues.

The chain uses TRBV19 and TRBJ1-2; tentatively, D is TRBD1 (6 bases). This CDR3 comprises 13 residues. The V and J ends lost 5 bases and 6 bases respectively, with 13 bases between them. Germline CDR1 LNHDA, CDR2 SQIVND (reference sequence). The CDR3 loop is CASSYRVIDGYTF. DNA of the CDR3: TGTGCCAGTAGTTACAGGGTGATCGATGGCTACACCTTC. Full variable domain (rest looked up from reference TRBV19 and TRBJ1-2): DGGITQSPKYLFRKEGQNVTLSCEQNLNHDAMYWYRQDPGQGLRLIYYSQIVNDFQKGDIAEGYSVSREKKESFPLTVTSAQKNPTAFYLCASSYRVIDGYTFGSGTRLTVV.

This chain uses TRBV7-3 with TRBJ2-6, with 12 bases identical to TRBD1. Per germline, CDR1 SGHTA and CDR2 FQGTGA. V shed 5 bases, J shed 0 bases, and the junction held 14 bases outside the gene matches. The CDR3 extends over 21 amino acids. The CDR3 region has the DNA TGTGCCAGCAGCACAACCGGGACAGGGGGCCTACGCTCCTCTGGGGCCAACGTCCTGACTTTC. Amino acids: CASSTTGTGGLRSSGANVLTF.

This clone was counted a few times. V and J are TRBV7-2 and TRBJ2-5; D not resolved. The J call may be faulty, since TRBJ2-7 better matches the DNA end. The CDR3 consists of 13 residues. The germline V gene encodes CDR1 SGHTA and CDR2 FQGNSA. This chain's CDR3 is CASSLSPTYEQYF. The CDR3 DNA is TGTGCCAGCAGCTTAAGCCCAACCTACGAGCAGTACTTC.

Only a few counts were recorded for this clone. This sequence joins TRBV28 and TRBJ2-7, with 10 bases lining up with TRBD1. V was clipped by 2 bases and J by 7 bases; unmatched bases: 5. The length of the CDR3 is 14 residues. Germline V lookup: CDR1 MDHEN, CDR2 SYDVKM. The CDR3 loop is CASSLGTGVGEQYF. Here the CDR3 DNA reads TGTGCCAGCAGTTTAGGGACAGGGGTGGGAGAGCAGTACTTC. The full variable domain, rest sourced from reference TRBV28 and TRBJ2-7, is DVKVTQSSRYLVKRTGEKVFLECVQDMDHENMFWYRQDPGLGLRLIYFSYDVKMKEKGDIPEGYSVSREKKERFSLILESASTNQTSMYLCASSLGTGVGEQYFGPGTRLTVT.

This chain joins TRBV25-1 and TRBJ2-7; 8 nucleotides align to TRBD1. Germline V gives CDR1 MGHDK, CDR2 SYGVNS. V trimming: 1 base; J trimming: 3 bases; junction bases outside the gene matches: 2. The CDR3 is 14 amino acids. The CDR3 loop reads CASSEWGQVYEQYF. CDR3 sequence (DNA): TGTGCCAGCAGTGAATGGGGACAGGTCTACGAGCAGTACTTC.

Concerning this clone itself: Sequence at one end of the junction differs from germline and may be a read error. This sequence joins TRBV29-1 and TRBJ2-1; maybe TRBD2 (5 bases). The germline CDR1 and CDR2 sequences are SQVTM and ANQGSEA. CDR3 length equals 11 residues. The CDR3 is CSVEDRSGGVF. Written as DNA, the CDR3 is TGCAGCGTTGAAGATCGGAGCGGAGGTGTCTTC.

The CDR3 spells CASSLALAASTDTQYF. CDR3 DNA sequence: TGCGCCAGCAGCTTGGCCCTAGCAGCCAGCACAGATACGCAGTATTTT. The chain uses TRBV5-1 and TRBJ2-3, with D maybe TRBD2 (5 bases). The CDR3 contains 16 residues. Trimming shortened V by 0 bases and J by 0 bases, and 11 bases separated the two germline ends. Germline assignment: CDR1 SGHRS and CDR2 YFSETQ.

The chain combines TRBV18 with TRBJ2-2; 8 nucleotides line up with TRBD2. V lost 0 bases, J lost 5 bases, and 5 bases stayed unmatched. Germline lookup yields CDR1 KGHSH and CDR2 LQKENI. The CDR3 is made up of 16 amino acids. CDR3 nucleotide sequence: TGTGCCAGCTCACCACCGGGACTAGAGGGGACCGGGGAGCTGTTTTTT. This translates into CASSPPGLEGTGELFF.

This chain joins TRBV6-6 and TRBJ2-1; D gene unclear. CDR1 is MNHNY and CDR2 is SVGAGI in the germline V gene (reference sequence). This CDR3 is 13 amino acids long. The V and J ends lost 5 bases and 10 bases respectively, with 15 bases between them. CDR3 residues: CASSGSNAREQFF. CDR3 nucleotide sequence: TGTGCCAGCAGTGGTTCGAACGCCAGGGAGCAGTTCTTC.

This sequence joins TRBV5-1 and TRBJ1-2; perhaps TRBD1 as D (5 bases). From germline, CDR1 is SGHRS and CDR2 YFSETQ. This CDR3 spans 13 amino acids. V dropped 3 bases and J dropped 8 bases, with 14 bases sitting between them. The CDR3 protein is CASSSPGRGGYTF. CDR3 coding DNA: TGCGCCAGCAGCTCCCCAGGGAGGGGAGGCTACACCTTC.

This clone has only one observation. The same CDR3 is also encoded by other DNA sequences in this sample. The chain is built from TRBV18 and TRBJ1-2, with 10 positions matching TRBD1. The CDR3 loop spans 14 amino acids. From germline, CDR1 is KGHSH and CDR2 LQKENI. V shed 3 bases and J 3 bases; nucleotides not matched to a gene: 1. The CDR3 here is CASSPGTGDYGYTF. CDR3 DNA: TGTGCCAGCTCACCCGGGACAGGGGACTATGGCTACACCTTC.

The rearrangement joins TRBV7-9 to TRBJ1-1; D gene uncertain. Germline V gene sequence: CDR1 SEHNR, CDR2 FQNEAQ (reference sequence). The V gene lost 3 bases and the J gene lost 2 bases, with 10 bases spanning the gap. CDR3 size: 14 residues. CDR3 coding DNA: TGTGCCAGCAGCTTTTTGTATCCTAACACTGAAGCTTTCTTT. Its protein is CASSFLYPNTEAFF.

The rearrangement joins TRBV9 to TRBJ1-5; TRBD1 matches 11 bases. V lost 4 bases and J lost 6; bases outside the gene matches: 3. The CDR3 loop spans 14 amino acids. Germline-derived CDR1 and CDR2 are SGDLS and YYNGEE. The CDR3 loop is CASSPGTGGQPQHF. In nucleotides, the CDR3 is TGTGCCAGCAGCCCTGGGACAGGGGGTCAGCCCCAGCATTTT.

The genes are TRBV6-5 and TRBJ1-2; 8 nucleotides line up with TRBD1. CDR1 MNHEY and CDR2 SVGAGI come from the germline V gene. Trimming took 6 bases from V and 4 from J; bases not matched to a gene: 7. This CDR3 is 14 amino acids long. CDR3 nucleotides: TGTGCCAGCAGCCGTGGACAGGGCCCCTATGGCTACACCTTC. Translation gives CASSRGQGPYGYTF.

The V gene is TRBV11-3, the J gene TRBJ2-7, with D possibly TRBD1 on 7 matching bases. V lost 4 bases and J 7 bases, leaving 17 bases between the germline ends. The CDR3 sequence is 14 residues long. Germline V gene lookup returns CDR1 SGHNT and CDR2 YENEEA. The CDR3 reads CASSSSRGAGEQYF. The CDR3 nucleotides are TGTGCCAGCAGCTCCAGCAGGGGGGCGGGGGAGCAGTACTTC.

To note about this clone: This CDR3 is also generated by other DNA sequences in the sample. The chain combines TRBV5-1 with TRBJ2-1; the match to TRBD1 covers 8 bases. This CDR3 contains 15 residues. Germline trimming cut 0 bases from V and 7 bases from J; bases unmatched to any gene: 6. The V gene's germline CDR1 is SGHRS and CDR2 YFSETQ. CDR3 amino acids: CASSLGQGAGNEQFF. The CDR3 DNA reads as TGCGCCAGCAGCTTGGGCCAGGGGGCGGGTAATGAGCAGTTCTTC.

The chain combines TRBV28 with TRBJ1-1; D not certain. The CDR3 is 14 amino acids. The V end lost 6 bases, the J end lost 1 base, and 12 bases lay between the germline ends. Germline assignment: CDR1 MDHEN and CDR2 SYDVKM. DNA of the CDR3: TGTGCCAGCAGCTACCGATCAGGGAACACTGAAGCTTTCTTT. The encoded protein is CASSYRSGNTEAFF.

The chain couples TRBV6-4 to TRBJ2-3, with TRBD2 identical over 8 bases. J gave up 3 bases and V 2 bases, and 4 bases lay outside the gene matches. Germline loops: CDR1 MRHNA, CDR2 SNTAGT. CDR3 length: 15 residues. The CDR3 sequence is CASSDGAGGTDTQYF. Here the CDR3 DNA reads TGTGCCAGCAGTGACGGTGCGGGAGGAACAGATACGCAGTATTTT.

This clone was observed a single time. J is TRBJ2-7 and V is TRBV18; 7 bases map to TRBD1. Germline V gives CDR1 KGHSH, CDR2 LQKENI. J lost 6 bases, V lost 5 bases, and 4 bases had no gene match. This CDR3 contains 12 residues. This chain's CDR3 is CASSRTGAEQYF. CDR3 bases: TGTGCCAGCTCAAGGACAGGCGCCGAGCAGTACTTC.

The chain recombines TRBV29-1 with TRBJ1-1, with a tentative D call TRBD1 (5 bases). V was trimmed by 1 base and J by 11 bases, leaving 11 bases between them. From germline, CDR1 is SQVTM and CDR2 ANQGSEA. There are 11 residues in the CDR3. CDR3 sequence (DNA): TGCAGCGTTGAAGGCGGGACGATCGCTTTCTTT. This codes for CSVEGGTIAFF.